This TCR beta chain was captured by sequencing in a study of shared clonotypes between healthy human individuals. Only in-frame clones appear in the TCRdb table, and some are missing; sequencing was by immunoSEQ multiplex PCR. The sample yields about 2.3 million clones, about 90% seen once. Germline V gives CDR1 LNHDA, CDR2 SQIVND (reference sequence). The CDR3 is 12 residues long. V lost 7 bases, J lost 4 bases, and 8 bases lay in between. The source material was naive CD4+ T cells from PBMCs. Indicated subset: CD45RA+ positively selected. The chain combines TRBV19 with TRBJ1-3, with D unclear. This TCR came from a man aged 18 to 35 in good health. Some clones in this sample may be carry-over from other donors' samples. The CDR3 here is CASNDLGNTIYF. CDR3 in DNA: TGTGCCAGTAACGACTTGGGAAACACCATATATTTT.